This T cell receptor (beta chain) is from a study of blood T cells in healthy people across ages. About this clonotype itself: Antigen specificity is unknown.

Study-wide points: Estimated diversity, derived from one million T cells, was regarded as an underestimate.

Trimming removed 4 bases at V and 6 bases at J, with 15 bases between. The CDR3 extends over 14 amino acids. Germline lookup yields CDR1 MDHEN and CDR2 SYDVKM. The use of a sample-barcoded 5' primer and a J-beta primer mix characterized a second PCR of about 7 to 12 cycles. TCRdb re-analysed the 5' RACE reads in MiXCR, keeping a single row per CDR3 protein. This table holds approximately 900,000 distinct CDR3 sequences, roughly 43% found once. The rearrangement joins TRBV28 to TRBJ1-2, with D perhaps TRBD1 (6 bases). The TCR sequence derives from a man aged 25-45 years in good health. Input material: blood. The CDR3 DNA follows: TGTGCCAGCAGTTCGGGGGGCACAATCAATGGCTACACCTTC. Amino acids: CASSSGGTINGYTF.